This T cell receptor beta chain is drawn from a study of control samples from healthy donors and cancer patients (TCRdb year 2020). The library was generated by the immunoSEQ multiplex PCR assay. TCRdb limited this immuneACCESS table to in-frame rearrangements with V and J called. A share of clones is missing; checked studies link under half to unresolved V genes, and the rest is unexplained. The sample contains about 130,000 clones, 80% to 95% of them found a single time. The ten largest clones represent just over 8.5% of the sample. The sample holds a few counts of this clone. No cognate antigen has been identified for it. The input lacks base qualities; no much larger clone sits a single base away. At the junction V is shortened by 5 bases and J by 10 bases, with 9 bases in between. The CDR3 holds 11 amino acids from the cysteine to the phenylalanine. The DNA shown is the 33-base CDR3, in frame from base 1. The germline V gene specifies KGHDR as CDR1 and SFDVKD as CDR2.

The sequence is built from TRBV24-1 and TRBJ2-3; a weak D assignment points to TRBD2 (5 bases agree). This clonotype originated in a man between 18 and 29 years old in good health. Source material: blood. The CDR3 here reads CATSAGDSQYF. The nucleotides are TGTGCCACCAGTGCCGGGGATTCGCAGTATTTT.